This TCR beta chain was sequenced in a study of graft-versus-host responses after intestinal transplantation. The overall study: Each of the recipients got a multivisceral, liver-intestinal, or isolated intestinal transplant. Study-wide results and limits: Where graft-donor T cell macrochimerism was present, patients had high graft-versus-host to host-versus-graft clonal ratios in allografts. GvH clones were found in recipient marrow; some appeared first in ileum or blood.

Generated by immunoSEQ multiplex PCR, the TCRdb table keeps only in-frame clones and is missing some. The sample lists some 82,000 clones, around 86% occurring once. The CDR3 is made up of 15 amino acids. Looked up from germline, CDR1 is MNHEY and CDR2 is SMNVEV (reference sequence). V was cut by 7 bases and J by 5 bases, with 20 bases left in between. As to this clone: Its antigen is unidentified.

Sequenced material: unstimulated CD8+ T cells sorted from spleen or lymph node cells, taken before transplant. This clonotype was obtained from a human donor who was the organ donor for an intestinal transplant. The chain uses TRBV27 and TRBJ2-5; TRBD2 might be the D (7 bases). CDR3 sequence: CASTKGGGLWETQYF. CDR3 bases: TGTGCCAGCACCAAAGGGGGGGGCCTGTGGGAGACCCAGTACTTC.